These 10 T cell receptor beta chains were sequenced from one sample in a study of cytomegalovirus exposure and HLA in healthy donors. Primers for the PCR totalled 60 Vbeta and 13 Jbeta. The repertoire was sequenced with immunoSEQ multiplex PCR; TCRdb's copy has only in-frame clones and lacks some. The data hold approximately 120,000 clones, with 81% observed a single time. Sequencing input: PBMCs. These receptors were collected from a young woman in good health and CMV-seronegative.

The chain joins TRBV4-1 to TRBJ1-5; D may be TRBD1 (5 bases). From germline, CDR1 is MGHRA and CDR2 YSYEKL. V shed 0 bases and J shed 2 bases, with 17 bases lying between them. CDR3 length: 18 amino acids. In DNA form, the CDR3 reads TGCGCCAGCAGCCAAGATCTTCGGACACTTGTTGGCAATCAGCCCCAGCATTTT. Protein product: CASSQDLRTLVGNQPQHF.

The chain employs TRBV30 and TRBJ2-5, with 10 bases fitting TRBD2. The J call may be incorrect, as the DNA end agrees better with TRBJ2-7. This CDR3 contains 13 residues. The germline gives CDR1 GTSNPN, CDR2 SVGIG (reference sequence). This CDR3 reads CAWSSTSGLEQYF. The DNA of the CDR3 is TGTGCCTGGAGTTCGACTAGCGGGCTCGAGCAGTACTTC.

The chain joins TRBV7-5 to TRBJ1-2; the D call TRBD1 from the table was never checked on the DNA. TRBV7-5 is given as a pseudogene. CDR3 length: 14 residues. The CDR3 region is CVRSSGQGRSGYTF. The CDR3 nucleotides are TGTGTCAGAAGCTCTGGACAGGGTCGAAGTGGCTACACCTTC.

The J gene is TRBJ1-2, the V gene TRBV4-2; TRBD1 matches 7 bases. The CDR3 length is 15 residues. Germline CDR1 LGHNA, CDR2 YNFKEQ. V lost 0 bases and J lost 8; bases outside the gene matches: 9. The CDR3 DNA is TGTGCCAGCAGCCAAGATAGGGCAGGGGGTACGGGCTACACCTTC. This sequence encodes CASSQDRAGGTGYTF.

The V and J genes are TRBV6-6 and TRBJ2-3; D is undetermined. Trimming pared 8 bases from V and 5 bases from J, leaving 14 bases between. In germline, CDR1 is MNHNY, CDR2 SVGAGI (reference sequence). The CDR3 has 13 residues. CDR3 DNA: TGTGCCAGCGGTATAGTGCGAGGAGATACGCAGTATTTT. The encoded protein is CASGIVRGDTQYF.

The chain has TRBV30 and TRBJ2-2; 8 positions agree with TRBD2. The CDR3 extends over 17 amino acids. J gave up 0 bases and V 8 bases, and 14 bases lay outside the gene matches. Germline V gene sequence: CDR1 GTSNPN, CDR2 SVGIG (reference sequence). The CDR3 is CARSFGGRFANTGELFF. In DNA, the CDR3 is TGTGCCCGCAGCTTCGGCGGGAGGTTCGCGAACACCGGGGAGCTGTTTTTT.

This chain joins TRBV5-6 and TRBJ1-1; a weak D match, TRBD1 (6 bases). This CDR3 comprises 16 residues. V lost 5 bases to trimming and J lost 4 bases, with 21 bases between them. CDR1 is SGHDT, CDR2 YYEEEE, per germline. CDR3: CASSYGGNRVGTEAFF. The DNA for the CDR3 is TGTGCCAGCAGTTATGGGGGAAACAGGGTGGGCACTGAAGCTTTCTTT. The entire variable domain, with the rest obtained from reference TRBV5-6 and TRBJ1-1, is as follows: DAGVTQSPTHLIKTRGQQVTLRCSPKSGHDTVSWYQQALGQGPQFIFQYYEEEERQRGNFPDRFSGHQFPNYSSELNVNALLLGDSALYLCASSYGGNRVGTEAFFGQGTRLTVV.

The CDR3 nucleotides are TGTGCCAGCAGCTTGTGGACAGGCTATGGCTACACCTTC. Its protein is CASSLWTGYGYTF. V is TRBV5-4 and J is TRBJ1-2; 7 bases line up with TRBD1. The CDR3 spans 13 residues. V dropped 1 base and J dropped 4; count of bases not matched to a gene: 1. Germline V lookup: CDR1 SGHNT, CDR2 YYREEE (reference sequence).

The CDR3 DNA reads TGCGCCAGCAGCTTGGCCTCTAGCTTGAACAATGAGCAGTTCTTC. Protein: CASSLASSLNNEQFF. This rearrangement joins TRBV5-1 to TRBJ2-1; D is possibly TRBD2 (5 bases). The CDR3 has 15 amino acids. The V gene's germline CDR1 is SGHRS and CDR2 YFSETQ. V lost 0 bases and J lost 5, with 12 bases in between.

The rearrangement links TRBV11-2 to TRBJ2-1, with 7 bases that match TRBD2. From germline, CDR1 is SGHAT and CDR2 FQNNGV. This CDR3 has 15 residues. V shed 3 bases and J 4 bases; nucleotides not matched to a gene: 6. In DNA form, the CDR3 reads TGTGCCAGCAGCTTTGGCGGGGGATTTTACAATGAGCAGTTCTTC. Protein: CASSFGGGFYNEQFF.